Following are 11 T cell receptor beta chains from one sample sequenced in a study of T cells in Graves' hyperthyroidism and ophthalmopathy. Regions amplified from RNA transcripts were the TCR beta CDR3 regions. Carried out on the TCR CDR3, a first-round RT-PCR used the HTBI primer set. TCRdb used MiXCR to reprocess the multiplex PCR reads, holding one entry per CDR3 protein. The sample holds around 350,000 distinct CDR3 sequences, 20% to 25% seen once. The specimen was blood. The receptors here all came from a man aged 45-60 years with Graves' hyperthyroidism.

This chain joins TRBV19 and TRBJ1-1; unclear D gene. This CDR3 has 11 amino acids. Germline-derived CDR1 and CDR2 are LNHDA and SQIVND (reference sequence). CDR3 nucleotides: TGTGAAACTACCGGGCCAATTGAAGCTTTCTTT. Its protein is CETTGPIEAFF.

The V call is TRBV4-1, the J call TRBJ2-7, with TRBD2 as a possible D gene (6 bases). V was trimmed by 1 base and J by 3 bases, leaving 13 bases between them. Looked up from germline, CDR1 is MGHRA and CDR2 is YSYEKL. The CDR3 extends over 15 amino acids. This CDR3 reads CASSQAGEDGYEQYF. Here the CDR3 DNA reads TGCGCCAGCAGCCAAGCGGGAGAGGACGGCTACGAGCAGTACTTC.

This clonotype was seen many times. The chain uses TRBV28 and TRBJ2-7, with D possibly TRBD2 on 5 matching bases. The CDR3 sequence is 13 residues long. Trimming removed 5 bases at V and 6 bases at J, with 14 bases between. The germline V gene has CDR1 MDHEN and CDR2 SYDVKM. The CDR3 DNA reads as TGTGCCAGCAGTGGGAGCTTAAGGATCGAGCAGTACTTC. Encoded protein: CASSGSLRIEQYF.

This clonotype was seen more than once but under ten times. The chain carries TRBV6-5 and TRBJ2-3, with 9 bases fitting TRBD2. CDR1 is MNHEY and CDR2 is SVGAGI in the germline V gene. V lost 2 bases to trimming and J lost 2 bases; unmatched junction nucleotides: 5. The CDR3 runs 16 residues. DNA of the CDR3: TGTGCCAGCAGTTACAGAGCGGGAGGTCTCACAGATACGCAGTATTTT. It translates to CASSYRAGGLTDTQYF.

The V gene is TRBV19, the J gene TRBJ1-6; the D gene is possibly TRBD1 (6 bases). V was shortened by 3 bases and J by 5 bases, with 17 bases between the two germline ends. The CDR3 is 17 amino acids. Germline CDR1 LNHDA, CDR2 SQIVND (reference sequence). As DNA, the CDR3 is TGTGCCAGTAGTATGGGCGCAGGGGTTATGGATAATTCACCCCTCCACTTT. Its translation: CASSMGAGVMDNSPLHF. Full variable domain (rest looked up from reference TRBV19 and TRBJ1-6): DGGITQSPKYLFRKEGQNVTLSCEQNLNHDAMYWYRQDPGQGLRLIYYSQIVNDFQKGDIAEGYSVSREKKESFPLTVTSAQKNPTAFYLCASSMGAGVMDNSPLHFGNGTRLTVT.

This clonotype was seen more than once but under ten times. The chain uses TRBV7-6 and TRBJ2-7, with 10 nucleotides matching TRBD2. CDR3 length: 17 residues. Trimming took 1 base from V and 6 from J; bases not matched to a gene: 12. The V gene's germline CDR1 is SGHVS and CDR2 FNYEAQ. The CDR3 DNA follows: TGTGCCAGCAGCTTAGATATTGCGGCTAGCGGGAGTGGCGAGCAGTACTTC. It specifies CASSLDIAASGSGEQYF.

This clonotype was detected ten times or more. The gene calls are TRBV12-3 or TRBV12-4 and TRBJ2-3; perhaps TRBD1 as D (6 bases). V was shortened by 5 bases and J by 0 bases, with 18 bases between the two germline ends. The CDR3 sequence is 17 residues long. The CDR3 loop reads CASSDVEARGSTDTQYF. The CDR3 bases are TGTGCCAGCAGTGACGTAGAGGCGAGGGGGAGCACAGATACGCAGTATTTT.

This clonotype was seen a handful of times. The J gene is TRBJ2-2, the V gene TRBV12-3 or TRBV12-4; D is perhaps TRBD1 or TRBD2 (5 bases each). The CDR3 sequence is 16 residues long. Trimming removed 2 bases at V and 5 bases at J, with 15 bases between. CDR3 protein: CASSLNGAGGTGELFF. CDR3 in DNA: TGTGCCAGCAGTTTAAATGGGGCAGGAGGTACCGGGGAGCTGTTTTTT.

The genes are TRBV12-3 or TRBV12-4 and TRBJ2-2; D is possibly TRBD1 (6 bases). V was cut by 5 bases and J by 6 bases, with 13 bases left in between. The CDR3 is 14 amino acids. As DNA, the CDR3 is TGTGCCAGCAGTGGACAGCGTGATCCCGGGGAGCTGTTTTTT. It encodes CASSGQRDPGELFF.

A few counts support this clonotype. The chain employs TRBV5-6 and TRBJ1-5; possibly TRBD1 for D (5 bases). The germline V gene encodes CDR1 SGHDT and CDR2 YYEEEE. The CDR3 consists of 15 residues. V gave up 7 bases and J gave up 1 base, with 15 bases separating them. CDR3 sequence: CASGRGSLSNQPQHF. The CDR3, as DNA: TGTGCCAGCGGTAGGGGATCCTTAAGCAATCAGCCCCAGCATTTT.

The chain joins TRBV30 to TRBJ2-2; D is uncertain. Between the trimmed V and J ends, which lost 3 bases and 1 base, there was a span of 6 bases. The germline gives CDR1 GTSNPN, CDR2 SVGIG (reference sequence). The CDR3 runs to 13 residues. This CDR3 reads CAWRHGNTGELFF. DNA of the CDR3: TGTGCCTGGAGACACGGGAACACCGGGGAGCTGTTTTTT. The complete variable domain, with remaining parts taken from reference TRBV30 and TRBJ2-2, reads SQTIHQWPATLVQPVGSPLSLECTVEGTSNPNLYWYRQAAGRGLQLLFYSVGIGQISSEVPQNLSASRPQDRQFILSSKKLLLSDSGFYLCAWRHGNTGELFFGEGSRLTVL.